The sequence of this TCR beta chain was determined in a study of vaccination effects on CD4 cells after COVID-19. Study-level findings and limits: Healthy vaccinees showed cross-reactivity with common cold coronaviruses in only 1 of 255 vaccine-induced clones. Infection- and vaccine-induced clones contracted markedly late after vaccination.

Some clones are missing from TCRdb's copy, which holds only in-frame ones; the method was immunoSEQ multiplex PCR. The sample has 65,000 to 90,000 clones; about 70% are singletons. Within the ViraFEST assay, antigen-specific CD4+ T cells underwent expansion with viral peptide pools prior to sequencing. When less than 12 days of culture had elapsed, CD4+ T cells were isolated. According to the study, vaccine recipients showed no prior SARS-CoV-2 infection and negative nucleocapsid antibodies. Peptides at roughly 10 ug/ml and IL-2 at around 9.3 IU/ml were added to fewer than 2.5 million PBMC per well. IL-2 medium took the place of half the medium on both days 3 and 7. The sample holds a few counts of this clone. Its antigen is currently unknown. The CDR3 spans 13 residues. Germline loops: CDR1 LNHDA, CDR2 SQIVND (reference sequence). Trimming cost V 3 bases and J 3 bases, with 9 bases left between them.

The sequence derives from a human donor who received a COVID-19 vaccine. The chain has TRBV19 and TRBJ2-7; D might be TRBD1 (5 bases). The sequenced sample was CD4+ T cells from PBMCs cultured with HCoV-NL63 spike peptides, obtained before COVID-19 vaccination. Here the CDR3 DNA reads TGTGCCAGTAGTATTATGCAGGGCTACGAGCAGTACGTC. Encoded protein: CASSIMQGYEQYV.